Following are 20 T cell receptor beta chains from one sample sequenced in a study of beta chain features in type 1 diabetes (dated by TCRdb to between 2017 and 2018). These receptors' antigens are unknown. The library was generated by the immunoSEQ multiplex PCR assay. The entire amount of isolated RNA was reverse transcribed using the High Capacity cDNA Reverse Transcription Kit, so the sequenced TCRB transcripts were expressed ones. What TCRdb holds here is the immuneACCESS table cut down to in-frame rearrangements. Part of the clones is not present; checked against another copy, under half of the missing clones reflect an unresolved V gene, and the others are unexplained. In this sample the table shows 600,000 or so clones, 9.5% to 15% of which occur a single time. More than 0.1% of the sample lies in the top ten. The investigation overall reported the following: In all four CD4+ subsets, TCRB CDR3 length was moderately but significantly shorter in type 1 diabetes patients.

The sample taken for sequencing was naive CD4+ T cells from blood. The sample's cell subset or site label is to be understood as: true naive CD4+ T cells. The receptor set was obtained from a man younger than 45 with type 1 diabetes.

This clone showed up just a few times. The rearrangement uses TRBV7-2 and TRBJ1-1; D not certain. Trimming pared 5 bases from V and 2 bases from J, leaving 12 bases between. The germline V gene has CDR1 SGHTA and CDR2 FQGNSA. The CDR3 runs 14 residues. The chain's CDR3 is CASSPKGLNTEAFF. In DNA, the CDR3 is TGTGCCAGCAGCCCAAAAGGGCTTAACACTGAAGCTTTCTTT. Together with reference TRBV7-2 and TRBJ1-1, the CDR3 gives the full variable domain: GAGVSQSPSNKVTEKGKDVELRCDPISGHTALYWYRQSLGQGLEFLIYFQGNSAPDKSGLPSDRFSAERTGGSVSTLTIQRTQQEDSAVYLCASSPKGLNTEAFFGQGTRLTVV.

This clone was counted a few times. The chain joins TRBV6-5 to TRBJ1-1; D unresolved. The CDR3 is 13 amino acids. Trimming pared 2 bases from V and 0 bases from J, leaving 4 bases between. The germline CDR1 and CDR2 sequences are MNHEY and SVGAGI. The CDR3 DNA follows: TGTGCCAGCAGTTACATAATGAACACTGAAGCTTTCTTT. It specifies CASSYIMNTEAFF.

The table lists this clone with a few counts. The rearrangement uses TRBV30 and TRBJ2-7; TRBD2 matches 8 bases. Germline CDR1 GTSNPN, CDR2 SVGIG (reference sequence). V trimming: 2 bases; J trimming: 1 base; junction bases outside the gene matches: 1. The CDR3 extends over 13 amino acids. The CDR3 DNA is TGTGCCTGGAGTATAGCGGGGTCCTACGAGCAGTACTTC. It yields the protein CAWSIAGSYEQYF.

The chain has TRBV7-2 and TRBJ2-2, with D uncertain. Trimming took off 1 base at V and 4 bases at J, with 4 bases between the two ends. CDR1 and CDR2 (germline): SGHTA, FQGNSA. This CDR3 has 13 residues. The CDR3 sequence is CASSLVTTGELFF. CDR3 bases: TGTGCCAGCAGCTTAGTAACCACCGGGGAGCTGTTTTTT.

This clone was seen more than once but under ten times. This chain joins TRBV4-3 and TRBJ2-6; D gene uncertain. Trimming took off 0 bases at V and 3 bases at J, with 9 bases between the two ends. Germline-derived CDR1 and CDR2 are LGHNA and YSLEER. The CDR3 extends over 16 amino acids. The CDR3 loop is CASSQESDSGANVLTF. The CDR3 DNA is TGCGCCAGCAGCCAAGAGTCAGATAGTGGGGCCAACGTCCTGACTTTC.

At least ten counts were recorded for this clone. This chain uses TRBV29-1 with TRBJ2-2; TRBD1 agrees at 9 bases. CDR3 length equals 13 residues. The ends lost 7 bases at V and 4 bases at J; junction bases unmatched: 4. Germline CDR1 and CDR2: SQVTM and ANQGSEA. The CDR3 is CSGDRAGTGELFF. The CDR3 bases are TGCAGCGGGGACAGGGCTGGCACCGGGGAGCTGTTTTTT.

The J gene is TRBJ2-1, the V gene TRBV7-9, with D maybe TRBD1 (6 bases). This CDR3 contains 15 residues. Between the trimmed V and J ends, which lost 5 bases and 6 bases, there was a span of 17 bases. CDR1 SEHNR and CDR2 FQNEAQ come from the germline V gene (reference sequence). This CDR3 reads CASSPKSRDINEQFF. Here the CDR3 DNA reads TGTGCCAGCAGCCCCAAGTCCCGGGACATCAATGAGCAGTTCTTC.

The DNA of the CDR3 is TGTGCCAGCAGTGATCGGGGAATGTATGGAAACACCATATATTTT. Amino acid sequence: CASSDRGMYGNTIYF. The chain carries TRBV2 and TRBJ1-3; D is undetermined. V gave up 3 bases and J gave up 3 bases, with 12 bases separating them. CDR3 length equals 15 residues. Germline V CDR1 and CDR2: SNHLY, FYNNEI.

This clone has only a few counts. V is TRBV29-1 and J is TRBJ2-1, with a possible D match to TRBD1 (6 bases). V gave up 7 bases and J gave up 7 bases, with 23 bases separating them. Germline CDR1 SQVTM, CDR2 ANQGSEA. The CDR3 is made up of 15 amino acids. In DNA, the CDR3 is TGCAGCGGAGAATCGGGACAAAGGGCCCCAAATGAGCAGTTCTTC. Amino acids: CSGESGQRAPNEQFF.

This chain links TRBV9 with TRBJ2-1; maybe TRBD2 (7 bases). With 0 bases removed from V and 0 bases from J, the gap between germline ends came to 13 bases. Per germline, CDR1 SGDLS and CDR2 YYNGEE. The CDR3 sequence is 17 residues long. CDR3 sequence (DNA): TGTGCCAGCAGCGTAGGTGGCGGGGGCCCCTCCTACAATGAGCAGTTCTTC. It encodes CASSVGGGGPSYNEQFF.

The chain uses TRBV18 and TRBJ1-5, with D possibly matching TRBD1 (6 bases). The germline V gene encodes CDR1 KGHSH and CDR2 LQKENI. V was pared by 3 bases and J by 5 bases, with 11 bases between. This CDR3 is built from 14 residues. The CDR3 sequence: CASSPREGDQPQHF. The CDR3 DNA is TGTGCCAGCTCACCCCGAGAGGGGGATCAGCCCCAGCATTTT.

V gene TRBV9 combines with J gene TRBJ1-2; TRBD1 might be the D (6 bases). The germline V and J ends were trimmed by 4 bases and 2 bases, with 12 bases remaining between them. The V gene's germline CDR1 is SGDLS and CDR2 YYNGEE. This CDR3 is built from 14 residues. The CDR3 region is CASSLSGANYGYTF. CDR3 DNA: TGTGCCAGCAGCCTGTCAGGGGCGAACTATGGCTACACCTTC.

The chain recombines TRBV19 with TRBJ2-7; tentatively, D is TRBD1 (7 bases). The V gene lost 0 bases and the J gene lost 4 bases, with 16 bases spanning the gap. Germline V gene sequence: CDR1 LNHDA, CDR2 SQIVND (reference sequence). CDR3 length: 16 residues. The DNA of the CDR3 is TGTGCCAGTAGTATAGACGGGACAGCCCGGGAGTACGAGCAGTACTTC. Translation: CASSIDGTAREYEQYF.

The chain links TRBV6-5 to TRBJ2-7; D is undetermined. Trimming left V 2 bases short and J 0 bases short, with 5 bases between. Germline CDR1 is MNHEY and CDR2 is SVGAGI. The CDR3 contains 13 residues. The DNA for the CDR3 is TGTGCCAGCAGTTACAGGAGCTCCTACGAGCAGTACTTC. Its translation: CASSYRSSYEQYF.

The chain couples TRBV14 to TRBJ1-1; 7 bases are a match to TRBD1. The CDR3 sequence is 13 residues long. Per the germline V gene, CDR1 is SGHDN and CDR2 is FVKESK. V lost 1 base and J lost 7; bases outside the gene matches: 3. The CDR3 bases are TGTGCCAGCAGCCAAGTAGGGACAGTTGAAGCTTTCTTT. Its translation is CASSQVGTVEAFF.

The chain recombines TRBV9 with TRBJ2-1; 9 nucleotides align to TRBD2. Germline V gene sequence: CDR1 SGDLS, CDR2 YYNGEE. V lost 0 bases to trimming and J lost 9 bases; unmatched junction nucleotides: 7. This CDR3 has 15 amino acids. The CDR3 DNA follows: TGTGCCAGCAGCGTAGAGGGACTAGCTGGTCGTGAGCAGTTCTTC. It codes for CASSVEGLAGREQFF.

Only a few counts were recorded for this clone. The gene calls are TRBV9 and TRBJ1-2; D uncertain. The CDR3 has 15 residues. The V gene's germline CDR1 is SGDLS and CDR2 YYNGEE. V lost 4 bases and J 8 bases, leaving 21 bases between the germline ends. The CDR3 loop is CASSPRRTFQRGYTF. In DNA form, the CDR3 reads TGTGCCAGCAGCCCCCGACGGACCTTTCAGAGGGGCTACACCTTC.

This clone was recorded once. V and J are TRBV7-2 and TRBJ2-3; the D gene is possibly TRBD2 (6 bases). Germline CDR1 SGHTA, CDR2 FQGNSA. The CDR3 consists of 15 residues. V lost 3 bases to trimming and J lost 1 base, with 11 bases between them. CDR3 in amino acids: CASSFRRGGTDTQYF. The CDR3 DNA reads TGTGCCAGCAGCTTTCGGCGGGGTGGCACAGATACGCAGTATTTT.

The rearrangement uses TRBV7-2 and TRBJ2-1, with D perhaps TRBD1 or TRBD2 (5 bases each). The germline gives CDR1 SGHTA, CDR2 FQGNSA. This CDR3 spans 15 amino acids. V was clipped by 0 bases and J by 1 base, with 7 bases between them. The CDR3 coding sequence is TGTGCCAGCAGCTTAGCTGAGGGGTCCTACAATGAGCAGTTCTTC. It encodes CASSLAEGSYNEQFF.

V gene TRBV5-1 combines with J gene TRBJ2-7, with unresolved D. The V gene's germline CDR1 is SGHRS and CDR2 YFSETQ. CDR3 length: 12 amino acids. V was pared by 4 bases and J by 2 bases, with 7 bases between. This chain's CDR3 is CASSTNTYEQYF. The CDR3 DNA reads TGCGCCAGCAGCACCAATACCTACGAGCAGTACTTC.